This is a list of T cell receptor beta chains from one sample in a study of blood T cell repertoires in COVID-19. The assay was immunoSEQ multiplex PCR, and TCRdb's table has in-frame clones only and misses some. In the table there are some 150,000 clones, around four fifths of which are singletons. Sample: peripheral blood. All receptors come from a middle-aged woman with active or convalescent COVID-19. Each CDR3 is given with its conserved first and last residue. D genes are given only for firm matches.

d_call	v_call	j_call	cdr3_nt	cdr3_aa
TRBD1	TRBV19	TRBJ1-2	TGTGCCAGTAGTACGGACAGGTCCCTAAGGGGCTACACCTTC	CASSTDRSLRGYTF
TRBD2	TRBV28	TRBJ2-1	TGTGCCAGCAGTTCCCCGCGGGGGGCAAGGTACAATGAGCAGTTCTTC	CASSSPRGARYNEQFF
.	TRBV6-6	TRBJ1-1	TGTGCCAGCAGTTACTCTTGGACAGTAGCTTTCTTT	CASSYSWTVAFF
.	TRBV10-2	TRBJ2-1	TGCGCCAGCAGTGAGTCTCTGGGGGGTGAGCAGTTCTTC	CASSESLGGEQFF
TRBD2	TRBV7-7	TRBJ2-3	TGTGCTAGCAGCCCGGGACTAGCGGTGGGAGATACGCAGTATTTT	CASSPGLAVGDTQYF
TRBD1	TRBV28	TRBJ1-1	TGTGCCAGCAGTCCTCAGACAGGGCCGAACACTGAAGCTTTCTTT	CASSPQTGPNTEAFF
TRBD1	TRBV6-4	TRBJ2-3	TGTGCCAGCAGTGACAGGGGGCGAAGCACAGATACGCAGTATTTT	CASSDRGRSTDTQYF
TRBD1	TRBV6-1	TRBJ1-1	TGTGCCAGCAGTGATTTGAAACGGGACAGGGACCTTGAAGCTTTCTTT	CASSDLKRDRDLEAFF
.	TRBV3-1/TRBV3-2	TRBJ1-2	TGTGCCAGCTCATATTACAGGGATCCTTTCTACACCTTC	CASSYYRDPFYTF
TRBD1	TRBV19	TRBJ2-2	TGTGCCAGTAGTATGGGGGACAGACTGACTGGGGAGCTGTTTTTT	CASSMGDRLTGELFF
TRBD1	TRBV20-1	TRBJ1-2	TGCAGTGCTAGTAGTGGCGACAGGGAATATGGCTACACCTTC	CSASSGDREYGYTF
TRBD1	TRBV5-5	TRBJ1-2	TGTGCCAGCACCCTATTCCCGGGACAGAGTAACTATGGCTACACCTTC	CASTLFPGQSNYGYTF
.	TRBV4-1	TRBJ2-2	TGCGCCAGCAGCCAAGAAAGACTAGGAGGTTACACCGGGGAGCTGTTTTTT	CASSQERLGGYTGELFF
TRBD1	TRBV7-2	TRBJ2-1	TGTGCCAGCAGTTTACAGGGGGCATCCTACAATGAGCAGTTCTTC	CASSLQGASYNEQFF
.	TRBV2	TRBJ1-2	TGTGCCAGCAGCATGGACAGTCTTAACTATGGCTACACCTTC	CASSMDSLNYGYTF
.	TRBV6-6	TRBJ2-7	TGTGCCAGCAGTTACGGTTCGGGTTTGCAGTACTTC	CASSYGSGLQYF